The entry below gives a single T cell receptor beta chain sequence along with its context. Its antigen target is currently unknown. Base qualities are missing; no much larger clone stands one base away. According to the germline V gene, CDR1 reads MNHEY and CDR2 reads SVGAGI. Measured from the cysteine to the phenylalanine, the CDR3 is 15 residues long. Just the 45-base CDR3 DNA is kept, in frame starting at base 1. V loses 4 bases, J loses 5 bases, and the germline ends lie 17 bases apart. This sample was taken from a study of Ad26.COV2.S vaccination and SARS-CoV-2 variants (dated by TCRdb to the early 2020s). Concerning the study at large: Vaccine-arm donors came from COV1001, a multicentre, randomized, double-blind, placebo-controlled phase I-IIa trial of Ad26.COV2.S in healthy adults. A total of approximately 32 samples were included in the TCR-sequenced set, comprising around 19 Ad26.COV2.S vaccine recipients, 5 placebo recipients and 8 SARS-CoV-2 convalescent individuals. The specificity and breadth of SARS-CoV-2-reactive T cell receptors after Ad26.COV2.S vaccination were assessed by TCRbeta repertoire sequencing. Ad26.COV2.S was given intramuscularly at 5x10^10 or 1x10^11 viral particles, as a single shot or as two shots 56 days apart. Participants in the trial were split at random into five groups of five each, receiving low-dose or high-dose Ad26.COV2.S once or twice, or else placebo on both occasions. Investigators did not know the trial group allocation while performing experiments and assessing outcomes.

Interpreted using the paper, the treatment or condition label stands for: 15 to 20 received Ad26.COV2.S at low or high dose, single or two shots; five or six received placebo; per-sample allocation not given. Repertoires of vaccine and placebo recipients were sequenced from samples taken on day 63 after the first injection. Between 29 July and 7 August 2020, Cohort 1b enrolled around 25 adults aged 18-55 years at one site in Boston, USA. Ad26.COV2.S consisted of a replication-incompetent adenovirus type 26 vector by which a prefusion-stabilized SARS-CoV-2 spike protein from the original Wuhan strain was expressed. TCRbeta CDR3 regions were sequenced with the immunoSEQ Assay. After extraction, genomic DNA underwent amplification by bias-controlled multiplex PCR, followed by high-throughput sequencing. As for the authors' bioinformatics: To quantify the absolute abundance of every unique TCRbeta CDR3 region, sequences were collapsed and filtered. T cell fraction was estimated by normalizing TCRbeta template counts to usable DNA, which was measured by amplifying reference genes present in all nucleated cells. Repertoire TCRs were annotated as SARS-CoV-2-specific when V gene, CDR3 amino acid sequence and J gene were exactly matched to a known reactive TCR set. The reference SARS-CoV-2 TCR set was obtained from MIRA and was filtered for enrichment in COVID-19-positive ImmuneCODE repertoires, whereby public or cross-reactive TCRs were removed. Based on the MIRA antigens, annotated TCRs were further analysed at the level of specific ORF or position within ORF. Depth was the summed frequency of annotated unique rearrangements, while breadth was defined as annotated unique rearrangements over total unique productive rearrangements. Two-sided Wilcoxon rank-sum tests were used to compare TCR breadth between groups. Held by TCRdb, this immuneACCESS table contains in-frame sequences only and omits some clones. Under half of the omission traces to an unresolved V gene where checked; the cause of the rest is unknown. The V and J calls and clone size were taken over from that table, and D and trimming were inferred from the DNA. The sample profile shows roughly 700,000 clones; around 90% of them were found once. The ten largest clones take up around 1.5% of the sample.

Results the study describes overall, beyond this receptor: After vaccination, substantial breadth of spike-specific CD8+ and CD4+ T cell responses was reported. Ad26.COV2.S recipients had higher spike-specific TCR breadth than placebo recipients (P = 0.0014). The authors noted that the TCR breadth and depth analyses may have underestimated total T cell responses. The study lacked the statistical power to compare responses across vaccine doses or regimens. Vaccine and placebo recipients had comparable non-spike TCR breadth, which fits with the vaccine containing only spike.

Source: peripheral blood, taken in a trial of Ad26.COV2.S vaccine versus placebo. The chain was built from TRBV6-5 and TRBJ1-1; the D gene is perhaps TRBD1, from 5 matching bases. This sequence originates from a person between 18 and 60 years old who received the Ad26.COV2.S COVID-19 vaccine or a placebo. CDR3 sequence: CASSSLTVSGTEAFF. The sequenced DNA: TGTGCCAGCAGTTCCCTGACAGTTAGTGGGACTGAAGCTTTCTTT.